A single sample is the source of the 5 T cell receptor beta chains below, sequenced in a study of CD8+ T cells in alopecia areata. Investigators isolated RNA and reverse transcribed it into cDNA to act as the sequencing template. TCRdb keeps only in-frame clones here, not all; method: immunoSEQ multiplex PCR. The sample yields 2,500 to 3,000 clones, without any singletons. The sample consisted of lesional skin. The source is a C3H/HeJ mouse with alopecia areata. Strain haplotype (MHC): H2-k.

This clone was detected ten times or more. The gene names here belong to mouse. The CDR3 extends 4 residues past the end of the read, so its final part is completed from the germline J gene. The V gene is TRBV29, the J gene TRBJ2-7; D not resolved. The CDR3 runs 13 residues. V lost 2 bases, J lost 3 bases, and 8 bases lay in between. Germline assignment: CDR1 MSHET and CDR2 SYDVDS. CDR3 bases read: TGTGCTAGCAGTTTACCCAACAACTAT. Amino acid sequence: CASSLPNNY. The full CDR3 protein reads CASSLPNNYEQYF.

This clone was found many times. Each gene name is a mouse one. With the read ending 4 residues before the CDR3 end, the germline J gene is used to fill in that end. The chain has TRBV17 and TRBJ2-4; 8 positions agree with TRBD1. The ends lost 3 bases at V and 1 base at J; junction bases unmatched: 6. CDR1 and CDR2 from the germline V gene are MNHDT and YYDKIL. The CDR3 sequence is 16 residues long. The sequenced part of the CDR3 DNA is TGTGCTAGCAGTAGCCACAGGGGGAAGGGTCAAAAC. It specifies CASSSHRGKGQN. The full CDR3 sequence reads CASSSHRGKGQNTLYF.

This clone was observed a handful of times. Sequence at one end of the junction differs from germline and may be a read error. Genes and germline come from the mouse. The CDR3 extends 4 residues past the end of the read, so its final part is completed from the germline J gene. This chain connects TRBV17 to TRBJ2-2; 11 bases are a match to TRBD1. Germline V lookup: CDR1 MNHDT, CDR2 YYDKIL. The CDR3 is 15 amino acids. The DNA read from the CDR3 is TGTGCCAGCAGTAGGGACAGGGGGAACACCGGG. It codes for CASSRDRGNTG. The full CDR3 is CASSRDRGNTGQLYF. Supplemented by reference TRBV17 and TRBJ2-2, the full variable domain reads DTTVKQNPRYKLARVGKPVNLICSQTMNHDTMYWYQKKPNQAPKLLLFYYDKILNREADTFEKFQSSRPNNSFCSLYIGSAGLEYSAMYLCASSRDRGNTGQLYFGEGSKLTVL.

The sample holds many counts of this clone. Germline and genes here are mouse. The read finishes 4 residues shy of the CDR3 end, and the germline J gene is used to complete it. This rearrangement joins TRBV1 to TRBJ2-7, with TRBD2 matching over 7 bases. Germline V gene sequence: CDR1 NSQYPW, CDR2 LRSPGD (reference sequence). There are 13 residues in the CDR3. CDR3 DNA (partial): TGCACCTGCAGTGCAGATGGGGGGTAT. Translation: CTCSADGGY. The full CDR3 protein is CTCSADGGYEQYF.

This clone was found many times. Gene names denote mouse genes. The sequence runs out 4 residues before the end of the CDR3; the remainder is reconstructed from the germline J gene. V is TRBV13-3 and J is TRBJ1-1; D not resolved. Trimming pared 3 bases from V and 1 base from J, leaving 7 bases between. The germline gives CDR1 NNHDY, CDR2 SYVADS. The CDR3 is 13 amino acids. CDR3 DNA (partial): TGTGCCAGCAGTGTTGACAAAAACACA. It translates to CASSVDKNT. The full CDR3 protein reads CASSVDKNTEVFF.